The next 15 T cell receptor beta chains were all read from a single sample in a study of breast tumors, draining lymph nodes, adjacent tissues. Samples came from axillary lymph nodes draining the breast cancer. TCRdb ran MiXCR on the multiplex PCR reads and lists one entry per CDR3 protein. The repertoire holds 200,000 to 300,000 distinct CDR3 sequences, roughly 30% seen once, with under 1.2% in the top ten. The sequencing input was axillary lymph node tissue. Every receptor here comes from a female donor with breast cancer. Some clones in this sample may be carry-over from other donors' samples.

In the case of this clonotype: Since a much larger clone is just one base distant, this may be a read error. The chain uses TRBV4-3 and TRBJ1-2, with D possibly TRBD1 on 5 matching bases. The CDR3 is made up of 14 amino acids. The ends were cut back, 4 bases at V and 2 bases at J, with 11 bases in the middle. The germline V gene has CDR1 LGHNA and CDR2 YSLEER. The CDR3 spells CASSRSRGNYGYTF. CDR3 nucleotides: TGCGCCAGCAGCCGATCGCGGGGCAACTATGGCTACACCTTC.

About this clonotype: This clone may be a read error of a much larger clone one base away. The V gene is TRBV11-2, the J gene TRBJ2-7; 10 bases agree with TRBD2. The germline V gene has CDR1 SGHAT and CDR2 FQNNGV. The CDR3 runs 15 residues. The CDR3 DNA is TGTGCCAGCAGTTCCCTAGCGGGAGAAGGGTACGGGCAGTACTTC. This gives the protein CASSSLAGEGYGQYF.

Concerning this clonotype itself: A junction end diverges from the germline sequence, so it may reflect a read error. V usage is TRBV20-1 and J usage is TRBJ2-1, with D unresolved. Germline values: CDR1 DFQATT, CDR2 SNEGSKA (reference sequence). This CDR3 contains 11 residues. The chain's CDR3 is CSVKTPNEQSF. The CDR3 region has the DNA TGCAGTGTTAAGACTCCTAATGAGCAGTCCTTC.

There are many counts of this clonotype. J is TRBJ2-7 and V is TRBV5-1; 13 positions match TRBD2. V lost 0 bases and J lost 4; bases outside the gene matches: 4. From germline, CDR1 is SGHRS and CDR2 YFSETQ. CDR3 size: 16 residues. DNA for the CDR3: TGCGCCAGCAGCTTGGGTGGGACTAGCGGGATTTACGAGCAGTACTTC. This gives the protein CASSLGGTSGIYEQYF.

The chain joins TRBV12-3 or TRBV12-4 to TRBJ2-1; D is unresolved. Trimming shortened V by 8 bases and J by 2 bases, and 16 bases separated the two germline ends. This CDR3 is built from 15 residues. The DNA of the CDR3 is TGTGCCAGCGCGCCCCCCTCCTCCCCCTACAATGAGCAGTTCTTC. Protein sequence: CASAPPSSPYNEQFF.

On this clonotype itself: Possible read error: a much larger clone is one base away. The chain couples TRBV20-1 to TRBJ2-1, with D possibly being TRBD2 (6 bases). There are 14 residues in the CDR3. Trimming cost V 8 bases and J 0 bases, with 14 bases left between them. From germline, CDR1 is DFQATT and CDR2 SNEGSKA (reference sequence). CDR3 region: CSTTAGGSYNEQFF. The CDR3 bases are TGCAGTACTACAGCGGGCGGCTCCTACAATGAGCAGTTCTTC.

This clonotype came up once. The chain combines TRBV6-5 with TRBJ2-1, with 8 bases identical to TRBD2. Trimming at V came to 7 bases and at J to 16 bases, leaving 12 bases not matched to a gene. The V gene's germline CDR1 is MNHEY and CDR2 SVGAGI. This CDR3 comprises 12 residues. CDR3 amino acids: CASNGKAGVYFF. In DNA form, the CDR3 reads TGTGCCAGCAACGGGAAAGCGGGAGTCTATTTCTTC.

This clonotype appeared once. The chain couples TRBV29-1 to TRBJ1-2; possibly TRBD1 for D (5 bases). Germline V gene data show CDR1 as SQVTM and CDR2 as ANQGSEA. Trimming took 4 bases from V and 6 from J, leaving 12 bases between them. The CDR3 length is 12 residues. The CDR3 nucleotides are TGCAGCGTTGCGCCAGGGTGGGATGGCTACACCTTC. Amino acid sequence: CSVAPGWDGYTF.

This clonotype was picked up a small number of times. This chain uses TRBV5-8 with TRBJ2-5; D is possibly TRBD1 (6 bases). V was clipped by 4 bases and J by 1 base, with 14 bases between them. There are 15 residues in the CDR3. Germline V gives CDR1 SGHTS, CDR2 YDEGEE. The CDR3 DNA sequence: TGTGCCAGCAGCCCCACAGGGCCTACCCAAGAGACCCAGTACTTC. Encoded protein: CASSPTGPTQETQYF.

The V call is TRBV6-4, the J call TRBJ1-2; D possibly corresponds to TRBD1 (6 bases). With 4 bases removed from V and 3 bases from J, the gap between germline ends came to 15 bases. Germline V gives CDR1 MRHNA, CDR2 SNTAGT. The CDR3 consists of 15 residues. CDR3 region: CASSATGRAHYGYTF. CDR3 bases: TGTGCCAGCAGTGCAACAGGGCGTGCCCACTATGGCTACACCTTC.

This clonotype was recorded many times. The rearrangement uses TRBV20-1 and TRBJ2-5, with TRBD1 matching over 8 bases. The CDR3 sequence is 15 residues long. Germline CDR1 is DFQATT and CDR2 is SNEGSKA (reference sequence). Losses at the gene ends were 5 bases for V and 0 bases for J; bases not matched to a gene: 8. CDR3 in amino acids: CSALLGQAYQETQYF. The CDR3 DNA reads TGCAGTGCTTTGTTGGGACAGGCGTACCAAGAGACCCAGTACTTC.

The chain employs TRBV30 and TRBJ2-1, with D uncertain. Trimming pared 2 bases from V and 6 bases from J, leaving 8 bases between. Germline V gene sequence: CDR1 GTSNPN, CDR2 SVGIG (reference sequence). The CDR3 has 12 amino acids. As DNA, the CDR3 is TGTGCCTGGAGTAAGGCGTCCAATGAGCAGTTCTTC. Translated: CAWSKASNEQFF.

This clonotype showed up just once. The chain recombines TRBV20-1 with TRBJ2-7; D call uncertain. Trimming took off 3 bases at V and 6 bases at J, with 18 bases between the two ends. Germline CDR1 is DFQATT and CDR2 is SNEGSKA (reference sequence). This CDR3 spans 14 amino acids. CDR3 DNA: TGCAGTGCTAGTAGGAGTCATGGGAACTCCGAGCAGTACTTC. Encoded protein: CSASRSHGNSEQYF.

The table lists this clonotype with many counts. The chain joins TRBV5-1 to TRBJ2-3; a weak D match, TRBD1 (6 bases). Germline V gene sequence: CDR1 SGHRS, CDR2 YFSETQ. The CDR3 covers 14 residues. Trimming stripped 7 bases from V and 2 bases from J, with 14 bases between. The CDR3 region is CASHRDTPTDTQYF. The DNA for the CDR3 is TGCGCCAGCCACCGGGACACCCCCACAGATACGCAGTATTTT.

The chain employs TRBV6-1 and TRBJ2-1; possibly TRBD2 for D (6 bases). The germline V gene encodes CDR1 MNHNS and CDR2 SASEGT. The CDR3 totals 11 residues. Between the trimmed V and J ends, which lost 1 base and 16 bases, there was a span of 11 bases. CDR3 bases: TGTGCCAGCAGTGAAGTAGGGGAGGTCTTCTTC. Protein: CASSEVGEVFF.